These 14 T cell receptor beta chains were all obtained from the same sample, sequenced in a study of CD8+ T cells in alopecia areata. Treatment defined: oral pan-JAK inhibitor, 5-10 mg twice daily. RNA was extracted and reverse transcribed into cDNA as the sequencing template. Generated by immunoSEQ multiplex PCR, the TCRdb table keeps only in-frame clones and is missing some. The data hold about 64,000 clones, with around 46% observed a single time. Source: CD8+ T cells sorted from blood, taken at roughly week 36, from a patient treated with tofacitinib. The receptors come from a human donor with alopecia areata.

In the case of this clone: This sample includes further DNA sequences coding for the same CDR3. V gene TRBV7-9 combines with J gene TRBJ1-2; D is unclear. Germline V lookup: CDR1 SEHNR, CDR2 FQNEAQ (reference sequence). The CDR3 has 13 residues. Trimming removed 1 base from V and 2 bases from J, with 5 bases in between. This chain's CDR3 is CASSLGQNYGYTF. In DNA, the CDR3 is TGTGCCAGCAGCTTAGGCCAGAACTATGGCTACACCTTC.

The chain has TRBV9 and TRBJ1-5, with D perhaps matching TRBD1 (5 bases). Trimming shortened V by 2 bases and J by 5 bases, and 11 bases separated the two germline ends. This CDR3 region has 14 residues. The germline gives CDR1 SGDLS, CDR2 YYNGEE. CDR3 DNA: TGTGCCAGCAGCGTCGGCCGGGGGGATCAGCCCCAGCATTTT. Translating gives CASSVGRGDQPQHF.

This clone has only a few counts. The chain carries TRBV29-1 and TRBJ2-2; TRBD1 aligns across 8 bases. This CDR3 is 15 amino acids long. V was clipped by 3 bases and J by 1 base; unmatched bases: 4. Germline CDR1 reads SQVTM; CDR2 reads ANQGSEA. CDR3 sequence reads: CSVDPTGVNTGELFF. CDR3 sequence (DNA): TGCAGCGTTGACCCGACAGGGGTGAACACCGGGGAGCTGTTTTTT.

This clone was observed a few times. V usage is TRBV27 and J usage is TRBJ1-2, with TRBD1 identical over 8 bases. The germline V gene encodes CDR1 MNHEY and CDR2 SMNVEV (reference sequence). The trim removed 8 bases at V and 0 bases at J, leaving 8 bases unmatched. The CDR3 spans 15 residues. The DNA for the CDR3 is TGTGCCAGCTTCGGGACAGGTCCGTCTAACTATGGCTACACCTTC. Encoded protein: CASFGTGPSNYGYTF.

The genes are TRBV7-9 and TRBJ2-7; no firm D call. This CDR3 spans 13 amino acids. V was cut by 0 bases and J by 5 bases, with 8 bases left in between. Germline loops: CDR1 SEHNR, CDR2 FQNEAQ (reference sequence). CDR3 protein: CASSLAHRDEQYF. The CDR3 coding sequence is TGTGCCAGCAGCTTAGCCCATCGGGACGAGCAGTACTTC.

The rearrangement links TRBV7-9 to TRBJ2-5; 7 nucleotides align to TRBD1. The CDR3 has 13 amino acids. Per germline, CDR1 SEHNR and CDR2 FQNEAQ (reference sequence). The ends lost 5 bases at V and 7 bases at J; junction bases unmatched: 7. For the CDR3, the DNA is TGTGCCAGCAGCACGACAGGGCCAGGGACCCAGTACTTC. It specifies CASSTTGPGTQYF. Full variable domain (rest looked up from reference TRBV7-9 and TRBJ2-5): DTGVSQNPRHKITKRGQNVTFRCDPISEHNRLYWYRQTLGQGPEFLTYFQNEAQLEKSRLLSDRFSAERPKGSFSTLEIQRTEQGDSAMYLCASSTTGPGTQYFGPGTRLLVL.

Only a few counts were recorded for this clone. CDR3 sequence: CASSVGTSDEQFF. The CDR3 nucleotides read TGTGCCAGCAGCGTGGGGACTAGCGATGAGCAGTTCTTC. The gene calls are TRBV9 and TRBJ2-1, with TRBD2 matching 10 bases. Germline V gives CDR1 SGDLS, CDR2 YYNGEE. This CDR3 has 13 residues. V shed 2 bases and J 8 bases; nucleotides not matched to a gene: 1. The whole variable domain, remainder taken from reference TRBV9 and TRBJ2-1, is DSGVTQTPKHLITATGQRVTLRCSPRSGDLSVYWYQQSLDQGLQFLIQYYNGEERAKGNILERFSAQQFPDLHSELNLSSLELGDSALYFCASSVGTSDEQFFGPGTRLTVL.

This clone showed up just a few times. The same CDR3 is also encoded by other DNA sequences in this sample. The rearrangement links TRBV29-1 to TRBJ2-7, with D perhaps matching TRBD2 (6 bases). The CDR3 spans 11 residues. V dropped 2 bases and J dropped 4 bases, with 6 bases sitting between them. Per the germline V gene, CDR1 is SQVTM and CDR2 is ANQGSEA. This CDR3 reads CSVERGYEQYF. For the CDR3, the DNA is TGCAGCGTTGAACGGGGGTACGAGCAGTACTTC.

The chain couples TRBV14 to TRBJ1-2; tentative D call: TRBD1 (5 bases). The CDR3 covers 13 residues. Trimming removed 1 base at V and 2 bases at J, with 5 bases between. The V gene's germline CDR1 is SGHDN and CDR2 FVKESK. Here the CDR3 reads CASSQGGNYGYTF. The CDR3 nucleotides are TGTGCCAGCAGCCAAGGGGGGAACTATGGCTACACCTTC.

The CDR3 here is CASSFSRDRVSGYTF. DNA for the CDR3: TGTGCCAGCAGTTTCTCCCGGGACAGGGTATCTGGCTACACCTTC. The gene calls are TRBV27 and TRBJ1-2; TRBD1 agrees at 9 bases. In germline, CDR1 is MNHEY, CDR2 SMNVEV (reference sequence). This CDR3 is built from 15 residues. V lost 3 bases, J lost 7 bases, and 9 bases stayed unmatched.

The gene calls are TRBV28 and TRBJ1-1; 8 bases agree with TRBD1. Unmatched junction bases numbered 6, after V lost 5 bases and J lost 4 bases. The CDR3 contains 14 residues. CDR1 is MDHEN, CDR2 SYDVKM, per germline. CDR3 protein: CASSGTGWGTEAFF. The DNA of the CDR3 is TGTGCCAGCAGTGGGACAGGTTGGGGCACTGAAGCTTTCTTT.

This rearrangement joins TRBV29-1 to TRBJ2-5; 13 bases line up with TRBD2. The V gene end was trimmed by 5 bases and the J gene end by 4 bases; junction bases not matched to a gene: 13. The germline gives CDR1 SQVTM, CDR2 ANQGSEA. There are 17 residues in the CDR3. CDR3 amino acids: CSVRRLAGGWGGETQYF. CDR3 coding DNA: TGCAGCGTTAGGAGACTAGCGGGAGGTTGGGGGGGAGAGACCCAGTACTTC.

The chain recombines TRBV30 with TRBJ2-7; D is unresolved. This CDR3 is built from 14 residues. Trimming removed 0 bases at V and 2 bases at J, with 11 bases between. Germline V lookup: CDR1 GTSNPN, CDR2 SVGIG (reference sequence). As DNA, the CDR3 is TGTGCCTGGAGTGTACGAAGAGTCCCCTACGAGCAGTACTTC. It is translated as CAWSVRRVPYEQYF.

The chain couples TRBV5-1 to TRBJ2-7; D unresolved. Germline loops: CDR1 SGHRS, CDR2 YFSETQ. Trimming left V 6 bases short and J 2 bases short, with 9 bases between. This CDR3 is built from 12 residues. DNA for the CDR3: TGCGCCAGCATCTCCTCGACCTACGAGCAGTACTTC. Translated, it gives CASISSTYEQYF.